This T cell receptor (beta chain) was retrieved from a study of T-cell reconstitution after alpha-beta-depleted transplantation in children. This CDR3 comprises 14 residues. V shed 2 bases and J shed 7 bases, with 9 bases lying between them. The germline CDR1 and CDR2 sequences are MNHEY and SVGAGI. During its preparation, the TCRbeta library received unique molecular identifiers. TCRdb reprocessed the PCR reads via MiXCR and lists one record per CDR3 protein. The table lists about 460,000 distinct CDR3 sequences, approximately 12% of them singletons. The J gene is TRBJ1-6, the V gene TRBV6-5; D unclear. The receptor was derived from a human donor who donated a stem cell graft to a child with combined immunodeficiency. Source: PBMCs from the stem cell graft donor, taken from the stem cell graft. For the CDR3, the DNA is TGTGCCAGCAGTTACGGGTCCGCGAATTCACCCCTCCACTTT. Translating it yields CASSYGSANSPLHF.